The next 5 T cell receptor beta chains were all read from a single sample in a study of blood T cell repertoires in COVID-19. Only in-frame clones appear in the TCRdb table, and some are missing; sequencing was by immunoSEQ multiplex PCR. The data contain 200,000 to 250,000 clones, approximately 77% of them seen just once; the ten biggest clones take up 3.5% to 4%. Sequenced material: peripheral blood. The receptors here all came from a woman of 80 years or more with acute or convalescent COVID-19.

The CDR3 reads CASRAFLAGGPDTQYF. DNA of the CDR3: TGTGCCAGCCGCGCATTCCTAGCGGGGGGGCCAGATACGCAGTATTTT. The rearrangement uses TRBV13 and TRBJ2-3, with TRBD2 matching 12 bases. Trimming at V came to 8 bases and at J to 4 bases, leaving 10 bases not matched to a gene. In germline, CDR1 is PRHDT, CDR2 FYEKMQ (reference sequence). This CDR3 is built from 16 residues.

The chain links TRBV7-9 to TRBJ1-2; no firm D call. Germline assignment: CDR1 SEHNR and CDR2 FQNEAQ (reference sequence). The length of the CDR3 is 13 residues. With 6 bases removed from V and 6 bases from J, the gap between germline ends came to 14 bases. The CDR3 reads CASSLDHRDGYTF. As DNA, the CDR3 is TGTGCCAGCAGTTTGGATCACCGGGATGGCTACACCTTC.

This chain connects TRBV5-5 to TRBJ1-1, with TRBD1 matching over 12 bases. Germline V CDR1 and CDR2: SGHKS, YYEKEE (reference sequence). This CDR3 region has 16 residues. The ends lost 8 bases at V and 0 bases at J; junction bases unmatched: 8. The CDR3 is CASLPGQGALNTEAFF. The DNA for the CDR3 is TGTGCCAGTCTTCCGGGACAGGGGGCGTTGAACACTGAAGCTTTCTTT.

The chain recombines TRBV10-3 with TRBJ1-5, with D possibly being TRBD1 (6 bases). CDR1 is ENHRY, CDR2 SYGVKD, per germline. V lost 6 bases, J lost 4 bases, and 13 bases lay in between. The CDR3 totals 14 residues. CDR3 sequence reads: CAISGGPNNQPQHF. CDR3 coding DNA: TGTGCCATCAGCGGGGGGCCAAATAATCAGCCCCAGCATTTT.

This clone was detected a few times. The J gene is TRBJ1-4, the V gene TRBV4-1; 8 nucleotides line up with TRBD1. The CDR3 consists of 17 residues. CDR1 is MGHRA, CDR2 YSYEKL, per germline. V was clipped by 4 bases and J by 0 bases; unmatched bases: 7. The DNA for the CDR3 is TGCGCCAGCAGCCTGGACAGGGATACTGCAACTAATGAAAAACTGTTTTTT. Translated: CASSLDRDTATNEKLFF.